The 11 T cell receptor beta chains below come from one sample, sequenced in a study of blood T cell repertoires in COVID-19. The method was immunoSEQ multiplex PCR; TCRdb's version includes in-frame clones alone and lacks a portion of them. There are 140,000 to 150,000 clones in the sample; 84% occur only once, and roughly 10% lies in the top ten. The sequencing input was peripheral blood. All receptors come from a man aged 55 to 70 with active or convalescent COVID-19.

V usage is TRBV19 and J usage is TRBJ1-1; the match to TRBD1 covers 8 bases. Germline V lookup: CDR1 LNHDA, CDR2 SQIVND (reference sequence). There are 14 residues in the CDR3. Losses at the gene ends were 8 bases for V and 0 bases for J; bases not matched to a gene: 5. The CDR3 nucleotides read TGTGCCAGTGAAAACAGGGGGTTGAACACTGAAGCTTTCTTT. This codes for CASENRGLNTEAFF. Based on the CDR3 plus reference TRBV19 and TRBJ1-1, the full variable domain is DGGITQSPKYLFRKEGQNVTLSCEQNLNHDAMYWYRQDPGQGLRLIYYSQIVNDFQKGDIAEGYSVSREKKESFPLTVTSAQKNPTAFYLCASENRGLNTEAFFGQGTRLTVV.

The chain combines TRBV11-3 with TRBJ2-7, with a possible D match to TRBD1 (6 bases). CDR1 SGHNT and CDR2 YENEEA come from the germline V gene. This CDR3 has 13 amino acids. Trimming shortened V by 7 bases and J by 4 bases, and 14 bases separated the two germline ends. The CDR3 reads CASKQGPQYEQYF. DNA for the CDR3: TGTGCCAGCAAACAGGGTCCTCAGTACGAGCAGTACTTC.

The chain is built from TRBV21-1 and TRBJ1-2. TRBV21-1 is a known pseudogene. CDR3 length equals 14 residues. In DNA, the CDR3 is TGTGCCAGCAGCAAAGCGCTTTACCGGTGGGGGGACACCTTC. Protein: CASSKALYRWGDTF.

The chain uses TRBV10-3 and TRBJ2-3; 8 bases fit TRBD2. Germline-derived CDR1 and CDR2 are ENHRY and SYGVKD. The CDR3 spans 16 residues. V was clipped by 4 bases and J by 7 bases; unmatched bases: 13. This CDR3 is CAISGPGSGESYTQYF. The CDR3 coding sequence is TGTGCCATCAGTGGGCCCGGTAGCGGGGAATCATATACGCAGTATTTT.

This chain uses TRBV18 with TRBJ1-5, with 10 bases fitting TRBD1. Germline V gene sequence: CDR1 KGHSH, CDR2 LQKENI. V shed 4 bases and J 7 bases; nucleotides not matched to a gene: 10. This CDR3 comprises 16 residues. The CDR3 region is CASSQRGQGFGQPQHF. The CDR3 nucleotides read TGTGCCAGCTCACAAAGGGGACAGGGGTTCGGGCAGCCCCAGCATTTT. The full variable domain, rest sourced from reference TRBV18 and TRBJ1-5, is NAGVMQNPRHLVRRRGQEARLRCSPMKGHSHVYWYRQLPEEGLKFMVYLQKENIIDESGMPKERFSAEFPKEGPSILRIQQVVRGDSAAYFCASSQRGQGFGQPQHFGDGTRLSIL.

The J gene is TRBJ1-2, the V gene TRBV6-5; 8 bases align to TRBD1. The germline CDR1 and CDR2 sequences are MNHEY and SVGAGI. V trimming: 5 bases; J trimming: 1 base; junction bases outside the gene matches: 3. The CDR3 is 14 amino acids. CDR3 bases: TGTGCCAGCAGTACGACAGGGGTTAACTATGGCTACACCTTC. This gives the protein CASSTTGVNYGYTF.

In its sample, this clone was seen once. This chain joins TRBV6-2 or TRBV6-3 and TRBJ2-5; 7 bases fit TRBD1. CDR3 size: 13 residues. The germline CDR1 and CDR2 sequences are MNHEY and SVGEGT. V lost 6 bases, J lost 2 bases, and 3 bases stayed unmatched. CDR3 amino acids: CASSGQVQETQYF. For the CDR3, the DNA is TGTGCCAGCAGCGGACAGGTTCAAGAGACCCAGTACTTC.

The J gene is TRBJ2-7, the V gene TRBV13; 8 bases are a match to TRBD1. CDR3 length equals 13 residues. Trimming removed 4 bases from V and 3 bases from J; junction bases left unmatched: 2. Germline V gives CDR1 PRHDT, CDR2 FYEKMQ (reference sequence). The CDR3: CASSYGTGYEQYF. The CDR3 DNA reads TGTGCCAGCAGCTACGGGACAGGCTACGAGCAGTACTTC.

V gene TRBV11-3 combines with J gene TRBJ2-6; the match to TRBD2 covers 7 bases. V was clipped by 6 bases and J by 5 bases; unmatched bases: 4. Germline CDR1 SGHNT, CDR2 YENEEA. CDR3 size: 14 residues. The CDR3 DNA reads TGTGCCAGCAGATCGGGAGGTAGGGCCAACGTCCTGACTTTC. Its translation: CASRSGGRANVLTF. Together with reference TRBV11-3 and TRBJ2-6, the CDR3 gives the full variable domain: EAGVVQSPRYKIIEKKQPVAFWCNPISGHNTLYWYLQNLGQGPELLIRYENEEAVDDSQLPKDRFSAERLKGVDSTLKIQPAELGDSAVYLCASRSGGRANVLTFGAGSRLTVL.

J is TRBJ2-7 and V is TRBV7-2, with D possibly being TRBD2 (6 bases). Germline V gene data show CDR1 as SGHTA and CDR2 as FQGNSA. The V and J ends lost 3 bases and 0 bases respectively, with 6 bases between them. There are 13 residues in the CDR3. The CDR3 DNA reads TGTGCCAGCAGCTTCGGGAGCTCCTACGAGCAGTACTTC. It encodes CASSFGSSYEQYF. The complete variable domain, with remaining parts taken from reference TRBV7-2 and TRBJ2-7, reads GAGVSQSPSNKVTEKGKDVELRCDPISGHTALYWYRQSLGQGLEFLIYFQGNSAPDKSGLPSDRFSAERTGGSVSTLTIQRTQQEDSAVYLCASSFGSSYEQYFGPGTRLTVT.

The chain has TRBV12-3 or TRBV12-4 and TRBJ1-2; D not resolved. Trimming took off 7 bases at V and 6 bases at J, with 15 bases between the two ends. The CDR3 contains 13 residues. The DNA for the CDR3 is TGTGCCAGCAACCCGGACGAGGGTAATGGCTACACCTTC. Protein: CASNPDEGNGYTF.